One T cell receptor beta chain is described in this entry. V gave up 2 bases and J gave up 0 bases, with 4 bases separating them. Germline V gives CDR1 GTSNPN, CDR2 SVGIG (reference sequence). The CDR3 consists of 12 residues. The data were taken from a study of blood T cell repertoires in COVID-19. Some clones are missing from TCRdb's copy, which holds only in-frame ones; the method was immunoSEQ multiplex PCR. The sample has some 150,000 clones; 84% are singletons. Sequencing input: peripheral blood. The sequence was obtained from a man in his forties who had recovered from COVID-19. The chain couples TRBV30 to TRBJ1-1; D gene uncertain. The CDR3 here is CAWSLVNTEAFF. CDR3 in DNA: TGTGCCTGGAGTCTAGTGAACACTGAAGCTTTCTTT.